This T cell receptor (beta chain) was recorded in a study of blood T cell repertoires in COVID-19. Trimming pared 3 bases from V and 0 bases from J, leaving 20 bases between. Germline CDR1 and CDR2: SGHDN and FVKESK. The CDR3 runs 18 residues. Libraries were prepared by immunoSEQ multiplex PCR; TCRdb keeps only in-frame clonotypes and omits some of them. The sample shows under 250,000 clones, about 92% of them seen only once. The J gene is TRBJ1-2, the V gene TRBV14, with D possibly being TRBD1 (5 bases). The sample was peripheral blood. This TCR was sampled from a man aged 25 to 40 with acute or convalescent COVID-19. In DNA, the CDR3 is TGTGCCAGCAGCCAGAGAGGGCCGCGGGACCGACCTAACTATGGCTACACCTTC. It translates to CASSQRGPRDRPNYGYTF. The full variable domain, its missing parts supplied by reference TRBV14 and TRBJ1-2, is EAGVTQFPSHSVIEKGQTVTLRCDPISGHDNLYWYRRVMGKEIKFLLHFVKESKQDESGMPNNRFLAERTGGTYSTLKVQPAELEDSGVYFCASSQRGPRDRPNYGYTFGSGTRLTVV.